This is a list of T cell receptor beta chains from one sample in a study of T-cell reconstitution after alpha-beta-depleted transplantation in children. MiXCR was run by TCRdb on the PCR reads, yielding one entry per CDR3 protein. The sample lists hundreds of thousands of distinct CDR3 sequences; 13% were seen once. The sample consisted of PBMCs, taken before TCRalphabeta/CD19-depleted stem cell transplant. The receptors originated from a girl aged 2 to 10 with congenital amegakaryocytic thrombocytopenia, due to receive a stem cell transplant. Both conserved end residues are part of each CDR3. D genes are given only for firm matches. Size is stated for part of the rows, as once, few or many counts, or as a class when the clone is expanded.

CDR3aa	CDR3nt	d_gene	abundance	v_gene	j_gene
CASSLETSWTGELFF	TGTGCCAGCAGTTTAGAGACGAGCTGGACCGGGGAGCTGTTTTTT	NA	many	TRBV12-3/TRBV12-4	TRBJ2-2
CATWPSASGATYEQYF	TGTGCCACTTGGCCCTCAGCTAGCGGGGCCACCTACGAGCAGTACTTC	TRBD2	many	TRBV10-3	TRBJ2-7
CASSWTDTYEQYF	TGTGCCAGCAGCTGGACGGATACCTACGAGCAGTACTTC	NA	many	TRBV7-2	TRBJ2-7
CSVEVRGKRVQDTQYF	TGCAGCGTTGAAGTCCGGGGTAAAAGGGTGCAAGATACGCAGTATTTT	NA	many	TRBV29-1	TRBJ2-3
CASSSGTEPYEQYF	TGTGCCAGCTCATCCGGGACAGAGCCCTACGAGCAGTACTTC	TRBD1	few	TRBV18	TRBJ2-7
CASGVRRGETQYF	TGTGCCAGCGGCGTTAGACGTGGCGAGACCCAGTACTTC	NA	few	TRBV12-3/TRBV12-4	TRBJ2-5
CASSPRPNTEAFF	TGTGCCAGCTCACCACGTCCGAACACTGAAGCTTTCTTT	NA	few	TRBV18	TRBJ1-1
CASSLIQGGNTEAFF	TGCGCCAGCAGCTTGATCCAGGGGGGGAACACTGAAGCTTTCTTT	TRBD1	many	TRBV5-1	TRBJ1-1
CASSLRQSGGSLSYNEQFF	TGTGCCAGCAGCTTACGTCAGTCGGGAGGCTCACTCTCCTACAATGAGCAGTTCTTC	TRBD2	many	TRBV11-1	TRBJ2-1
CASSRTVSRTEAFF	TGTGCCAGCAGCAGGACAGTTAGTAGAACTGAAGCTTTCTTT	NA	many	TRBV7-9	TRBJ1-1
CAIRSGSGGETQYF	TGTGCCATCAGATCAGGGTCAGGGGGCGAGACCCAGTACTTC	TRBD1	many	TRBV10-3	TRBJ2-5
CASSLNGATNEKLFF	TGTGCCAGCAGCCTAAACGGGGCAACTAATGAAAAACTGTTTTTT	NA	few	TRBV7-9	TRBJ1-4
CASSFVGGRGGFHEQFF	TGTGCCAGCAGTTTCGTCGGCGGGAGGGGCGGGTTCCATGAGCAGTTCTTC	TRBD2	NA	TRBV12-3/TRBV12-4	TRBJ2-1
CASKFYPGANVLTF	TGTGCCAGCAAATTTTATCCTGGGGCCAACGTCCTGACTTTC	NA	NA	TRBV2	TRBJ2-6
CSAIRGVRGKNIQYF	TGCAGTGCTATACGGGGGGTTAGGGGAAAAAACATTCAGTACTTC	TRBD2	few	TRBV20-1	TRBJ2-4
CASTHTIRETQYF	TGTGCCAGTACCCACACCATAAGGGAGACCCAGTACTTC	NA	NA	TRBV12-3/TRBV12-4	TRBJ2-5
CAIGGTENTEAFF	TGTGCCATCGGAGGGACGGAGAACACTGAAGCTTTCTTT	NA	few	TRBV10-3	TRBJ1-1
CASSIGGGYQPQHF	TGTGCCAGTAGTATTGGGGGCGGGTATCAGCCCCAGCATTTT	NA	few	TRBV19	TRBJ1-5
CASSLAGGMYGNTIYF	TGCGCCAGCAGCTTGGCGGGGGGAATGTACGGAAACACCATATATTTT	NA	few	TRBV5-1	TRBJ1-3
CASTPPDAYNEQFF	TGTGCCAGCACCCCACCCGACGCCTACAATGAGCAGTTCTTC	NA	NA	TRBV7-6	TRBJ2-1
CASSQTGTRYLAGIYEQYF	TGCGCCAGCAGCCAAACTGGGACACGGTATTTAGCGGGGATCTACGAGCAGTACTTC	TRBD2	NA	TRBV5-1	TRBJ2-7
CASRKISPEEKLFF	TGCGCCAGCAGGAAGATATCCCCCGAGGAAAAACTGTTTTTT	NA	few	TRBV5-1	TRBJ1-4
CASSPTHDTGELFF	TGTGCCAGCAGTCCTACCCATGACACCGGGGAGCTGTTTTTT	NA	many	TRBV7-7	TRBJ2-2
CASSQVGRIANYGYTF	TGTGCCAGCAGCCAAGTGGGGCGGATAGCTAACTATGGCTACACCTTC	NA	many	TRBV12-3/TRBV12-4	TRBJ1-2
CASSLAGTGEQFF	TGCGCCAGCAGCTTGGCTGGGACAGGTGAGCAGTTCTTC	TRBD1	NA	TRBV5-1	TRBJ2-1
CASSLFGLDEQFF	TGTGCCAGCAGTCTCTTCGGTTTGGATGAGCAGTTCTTC	NA	many	TRBV12-3/TRBV12-4	TRBJ2-1
CSVPPVGGRDYNEQFF	TGCAGCGTTCCACCGGTGGGGGGGCGGGATTACAATGAGCAGTTCTTC	NA	many	TRBV29-1	TRBJ2-1
CASSSFHKMYHFTQYF	TGTGCCAGCAGTTCCTTTCACAAAATGTACCATTTTACGCAGTATTTT	NA	NA	TRBV12-3/TRBV12-4	TRBJ2-3
CASSALPGQLAKNIQYF	TGTGCCAGCAGTGCCCTCCCGGGACAACTAGCCAAAAACATTCAGTACTTC	NA	NA	TRBV6-1	TRBJ2-4
CASEPPAGEFTEAFF	TGTGCCAGCGAACCTCCGGCAGGGGAATTTACTGAAGCTTTCTTT	NA	many	TRBV6-5	TRBJ1-1
CSVEGASGNNEQFF	TGCAGCGTTGAAGGGGCTAGCGGAAACAATGAGCAGTTCTTC	TRBD2	many	TRBV29-1	TRBJ2-1
CASRSLKQGAINEQFF	TGTGCCAGCAGGTCCTTAAAACAGGGGGCGATTAATGAGCAGTTCTTC	TRBD1	many	TRBV12-3/TRBV12-4	TRBJ2-1
CASSFSGFLEQFF	TGTGCCAGCAGTTTCTCTGGATTCCTTGAGCAGTTCTTC	NA	NA	TRBV27	TRBJ2-1
CASSLDARTGYEQYF	TGCGCCAGCAGCTTGGATGCGCGGACCGGCTACGAGCAGTACTTC	NA	few	TRBV5-1	TRBJ2-7
CASSLLSRLGRETQYF	TGTGCCAGCAGCTTGTTGTCCCGGCTAGGGCGGGAGACCCAGTACTTC	NA	NA	TRBV7-2	TRBJ2-5
CSVAYRGMEAFF	TGCAGCGTAGCTTACAGGGGGATGGAAGCTTTCTTT	TRBD1	NA	TRBV29-1	TRBJ1-1
CSVGTGQPYYEQYF	TGCAGCGTAGGAACAGGACAGCCCTACTACGAGCAGTACTTC	NA	many	TRBV29-1	TRBJ2-7
CASSVQSSTRAPNTGELFF	TGTGCCAGCAGCGTACAGTCTAGCACCCGAGCTCCGAACACCGGGGAGCTGTTTTTT	NA	NA	TRBV9	TRBJ2-2
CASSSSPGGQFF	TGTGCCAGCAGTTCCTCCCCAGGGGGGCAGTTCTTC	TRBD1	NA	TRBV27	TRBJ2-1
CASSFVPREHEQFF	TGTGCCAGCAGCTTCGTACCTCGGGAGCATGAGCAGTTCTTC	NA	NA	TRBV7-2	TRBJ2-1
CASRLAGSSSAEQFF	TGTGCCAGCAGGCTAGCGGGATCCAGTTCGGCTGAGCAGTTCTTC	TRBD2	many	TRBV12-3/TRBV12-4	TRBJ2-1
CASSAGQGGYEQYF	TGTGCCAGCAGCGCGGGACAGGGGGGGTACGAGCAGTACTTC	TRBD1	NA	TRBV7-6	TRBJ2-7
CASSLAQDNEQFF	TGTGCCAGCAGTTTGGCTCAGGACAATGAGCAGTTCTTC	NA	NA	TRBV12-3/TRBV12-4	TRBJ2-1
CSARIPAGYTF	TGCAGTGCTAGGATTCCAGCTGGCTACACCTTC	NA	few	TRBV20-1	TRBJ1-2
CASSQDGGTPQHF	TGTGCCAGCAGCCAAGATGGTGGCACGCCCCAGCATTTT	NA	NA	TRBV14	TRBJ1-5
CSAREGGVMYEQYF	TGCAGTGCTAGAGAGGGGGGAGTAATGTACGAGCAGTACTTC	NA	many	TRBV20-1	TRBJ2-7
CASGALDTQYF	TGTGCCAGCGGGGCTTTGGATACGCAGTATTTT	NA	few	TRBV12-3/TRBV12-4	TRBJ2-3
CSASDRHQPQHF	TGCAGTGCTAGTGACAGGCATCAGCCCCAGCATTTT	NA	many	TRBV20-1	TRBJ1-5
CASSFGMLGDEQYF	TGTGCCAGCAGCTTTGGGATGTTAGGGGACGAGCAGTACTTC	NA	few	TRBV7-6	TRBJ2-7
CASSQTGSSYEQYF	TGTGCCAGCAGCCAGACAGGGAGCTCCTACGAGCAGTACTTC	TRBD1	many	TRBV4-2	TRBJ2-7